The rows below give T cell receptor beta chains drawn from one sample of a study of blood T cell repertoires in COVID-19. Libraries were prepared by immunoSEQ multiplex PCR; TCRdb keeps only in-frame clonotypes and omits some of them. This table holds some 65,000 clones, about 92% found once. Specimen: peripheral blood. The receptors were gathered from a middle-aged man with COVID-19, enrolled during active disease. CDR3s leave out the opening cysteine and the closing phenylalanine or tryptophan. A row's size may be missing; if present it is once, few, many or a size class.

size: once; V: TRBV6-5; length: 12; CDR3: ASSLSGGPYEQY
size: -; V: TRBV19; length: 14; CDR3: ASSNRQGSGANVLT
size: -; V: TRBV20-1; length: 9; CDR3: SPHYQETQY
size: -; V: TRBV10-3; length: 10; CDR3: ASGQGIYGYT
size: -; V: TRBV4-2; length: 16; CDR3: ASSQAGLIGGVSYEQY
size: -; V: TRBV10-3; length: 13; CDR3: AISESRQGSTEAF
size: once; V: TRBV5-1; length: 12; CDR3: ASSLRGGGNEQF
size: once; V: TRBV25-1; length: 14; CDR3: ASSELQGSSTDTQY
size: -; V: TRBV28; length: 14; CDR3: ASSPGGAKAYNEQF
size: -; V: TRBV6-2/TRBV6-3; length: 13; CDR3: ASSYSGAGNQPQH
size: -; V: TRBV5-5; length: 11; CDR3: ASSWGPTDTQY
size: -; V: TRBV10-3; length: 12; CDR3: ATTSGRDQETQY
size: few; V: TRBV9; length: 15; CDR3: ASSVDSAGGRTDTQY
size: -; V: TRBV5-8; length: 11; CDR3: ASSLGAGLGSH
size: once; V: TRBV6-2/TRBV6-3; length: 13; CDR3: ASSSTRTSTDTQY
size: -; V: TRBV18; length: 10; CDR3: ASSPVLAEQF
size: -; V: TRBV21-1; length: 14; CDR3: ASSPHWTSGEETQY
size: once; V: TRBV24-1; length: 10; CDR3: ATSDGVETQY
size: few; V: TRBV5-5; length: 10; CDR3: ASSGGRHEQY
size: -; V: TRBV2; length: 12; CDR3: ASSVRLLGDEQF
size: -; V: TRBV6-6; length: 11; CDR3: ASRWTVNTEAF
size: -; V: TRBV11-3; length: 12; CDR3: ASSLGQGADEQY
size: -; V: TRBV6-2/TRBV6-3; length: 15; CDR3: ASSYASGQTGPVKLF
size: -; V: TRBV4-3; length: 14; CDR3: ASSQGQGARSEKLF
size: -; V: TRBV6-5; length: 13; CDR3: ASRPLQGTDSPLH